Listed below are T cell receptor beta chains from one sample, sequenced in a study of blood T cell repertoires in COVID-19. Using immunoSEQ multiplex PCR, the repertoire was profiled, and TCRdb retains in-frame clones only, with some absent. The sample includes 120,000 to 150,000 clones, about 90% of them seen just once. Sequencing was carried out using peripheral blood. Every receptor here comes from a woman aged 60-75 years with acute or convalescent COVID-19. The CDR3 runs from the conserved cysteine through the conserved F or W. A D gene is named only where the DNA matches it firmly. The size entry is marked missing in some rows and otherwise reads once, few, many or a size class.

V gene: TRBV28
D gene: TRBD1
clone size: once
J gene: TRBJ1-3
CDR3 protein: CASSGPPGGTSGNTIYF
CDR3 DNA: TGTGCCAGCAGTGGCCCCCCAGGGGGAACCTCTGGAAACACCATATATTTT

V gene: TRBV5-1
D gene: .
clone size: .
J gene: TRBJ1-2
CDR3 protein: CASSATTGSSYGYTF
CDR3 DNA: TGCGCCAGCAGCGCGACGACCGGGTCTAGCTATGGCTACACCTTC

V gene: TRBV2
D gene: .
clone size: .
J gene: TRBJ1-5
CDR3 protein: CASKGINSNQPQHF
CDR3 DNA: TGTGCCAGCAAGGGGATCAATAGCAATCAGCCCCAGCATTTT

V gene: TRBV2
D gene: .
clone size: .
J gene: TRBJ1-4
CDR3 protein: CASSEGSGRGARLFF
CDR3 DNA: TGTGCCAGCAGTGAAGGGTCGGGGCGGGGCGCGCGGCTGTTTTTT

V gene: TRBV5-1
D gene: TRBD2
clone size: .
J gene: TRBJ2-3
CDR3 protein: CASSPRASGGSDTQYF
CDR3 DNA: TGCGCCAGCAGCCCCCGGGCTAGCGGGGGCTCAGATACGCAGTATTTT

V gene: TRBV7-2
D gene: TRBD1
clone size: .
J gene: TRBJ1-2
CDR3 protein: CASSPTGTGYGYTF
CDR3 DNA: TGTGCCAGCAGCCCCACCGGGACAGGCTATGGCTACACCTTC

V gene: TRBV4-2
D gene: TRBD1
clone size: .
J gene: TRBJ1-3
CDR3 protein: CASSQEPTIRGLGVGSGNTIYF
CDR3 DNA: TGTGCCAGCAGCCAAGAACCAACGATCAGGGGGCTTGGGGTAGGATCTGGAAACACCATATATTTT

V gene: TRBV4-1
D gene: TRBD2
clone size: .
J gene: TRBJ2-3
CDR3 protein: CASSHLAGRTDTQYF
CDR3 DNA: TGCGCCAGCAGCCACCTAGCGGGACGCACAGATACGCAGTATTTT

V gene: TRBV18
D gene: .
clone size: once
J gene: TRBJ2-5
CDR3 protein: CASSPGDQETQYF
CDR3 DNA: TGTGCCAGCTCACCGGGAGACCAAGAGACCCAGTACTTC

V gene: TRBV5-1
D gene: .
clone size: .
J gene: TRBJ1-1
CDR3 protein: CASSLAAGNTEAFF
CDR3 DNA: TGCGCCAGCAGCTTGGCCGCAGGGAACACTGAAGCTTTCTTT

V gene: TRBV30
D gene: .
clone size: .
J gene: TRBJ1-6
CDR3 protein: CAWRVSSYNSPLHF
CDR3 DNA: TGTGCCTGGAGGGTCAGCTCCTATAATTCACCCCTCCACTTT

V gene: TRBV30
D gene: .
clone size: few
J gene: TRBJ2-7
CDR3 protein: CAWAEHLTYEQYF
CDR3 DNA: TGTGCCTGGGCCGAGCATCTAACCTACGAGCAGTACTTC

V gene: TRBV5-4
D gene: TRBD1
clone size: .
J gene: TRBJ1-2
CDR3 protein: CASTYRQGDYGYTF
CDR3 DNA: TGTGCCAGCACCTATAGACAGGGAGACTATGGCTACACCTTC

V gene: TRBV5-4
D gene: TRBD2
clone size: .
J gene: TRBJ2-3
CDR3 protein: CASSFRTSGGTTDTQYF
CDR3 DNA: TGTGCCAGCAGCTTCCGGACTAGCGGGGGGACCACAGATACGCAGTATTTT

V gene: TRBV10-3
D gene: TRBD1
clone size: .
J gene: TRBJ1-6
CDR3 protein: CAISRDRGINSPLHF
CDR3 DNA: TGTGCCATCAGTCGGGACAGGGGAATCAATTCACCCCTCCACTTT

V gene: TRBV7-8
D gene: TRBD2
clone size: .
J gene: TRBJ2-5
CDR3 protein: CASSWGTSGQETQYF
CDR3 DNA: TGTGCCAGCAGCTGGGGGACTAGCGGCCAAGAGACCCAGTACTTC

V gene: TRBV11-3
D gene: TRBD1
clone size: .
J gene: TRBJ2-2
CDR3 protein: CASSQGVGPAGELFF
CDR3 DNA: TGTGCCAGCAGCCAGGGGGTGGGCCCCGCCGGGGAGCTGTTTTTT

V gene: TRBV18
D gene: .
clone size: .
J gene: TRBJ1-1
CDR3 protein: CASSPEGDTEAFF
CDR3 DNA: TGTGCCAGCTCACCAGAGGGAGACACTGAAGCTTTCTTT

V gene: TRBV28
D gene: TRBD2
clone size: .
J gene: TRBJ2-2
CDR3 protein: CASSTRPGGTGELFF
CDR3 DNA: TGTGCCAGCAGTACCCGTCCCGGGGGGACCGGGGAGCTGTTTTTT

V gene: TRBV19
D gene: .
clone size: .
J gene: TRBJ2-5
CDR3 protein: CASSVAWEETQYF
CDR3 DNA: TGTGCCAGTAGCGTAGCGTGGGAAGAGACCCAGTACTTC

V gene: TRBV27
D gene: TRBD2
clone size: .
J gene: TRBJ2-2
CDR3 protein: CASSLFWLAGGPGELFF
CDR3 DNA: TGTGCCAGCAGTTTATTCTGGCTAGCGGGGGGGCCCGGGGAGCTGTTTTTT

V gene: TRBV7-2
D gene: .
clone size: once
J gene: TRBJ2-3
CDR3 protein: CASSLGAAASTDTQYF
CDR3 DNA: TGTGCCAGCAGCTTAGGAGCAGCGGCAAGCACAGATACGCAGTATTTT

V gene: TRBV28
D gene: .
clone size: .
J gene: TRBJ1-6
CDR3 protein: CASSFGGKRGSPLHF
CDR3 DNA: TGTGCCAGCAGTTTTGGCGGGAAACGGGGTTCACCCCTCCACTTT

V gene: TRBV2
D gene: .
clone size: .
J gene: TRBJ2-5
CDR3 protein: CASKALGVPKETQYF
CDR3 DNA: TGTGCCAGCAAGGCTTTGGGCGTTCCCAAAGAGACCCAGTACTTC

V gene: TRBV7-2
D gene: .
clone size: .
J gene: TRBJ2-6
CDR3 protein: CASSLIGGTGANVLTF
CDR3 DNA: TGTGCCAGCAGCTTGATTGGGGGCACAGGGGCCAACGTCCTGACTTTC

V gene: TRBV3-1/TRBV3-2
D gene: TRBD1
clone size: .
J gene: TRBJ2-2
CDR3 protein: CASSQGTGTAVTGELFF
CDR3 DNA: TGTGCCAGCAGCCAAGGAACCGGGACAGCTGTCACCGGGGAGCTGTTTTTT